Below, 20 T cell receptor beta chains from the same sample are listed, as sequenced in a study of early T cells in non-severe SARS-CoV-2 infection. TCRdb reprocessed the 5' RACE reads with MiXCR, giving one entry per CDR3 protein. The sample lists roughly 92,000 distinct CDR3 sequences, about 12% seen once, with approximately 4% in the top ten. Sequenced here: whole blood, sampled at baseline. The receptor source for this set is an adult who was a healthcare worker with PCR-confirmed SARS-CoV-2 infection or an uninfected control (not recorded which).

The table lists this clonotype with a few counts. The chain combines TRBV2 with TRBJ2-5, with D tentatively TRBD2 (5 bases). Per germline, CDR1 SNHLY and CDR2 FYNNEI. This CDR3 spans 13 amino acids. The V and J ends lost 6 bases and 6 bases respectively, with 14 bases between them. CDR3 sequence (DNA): TGTGCCAGCAGCGAGGGATACGGAAAGACCCAGTACTTC. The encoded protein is CASSEGYGKTQYF. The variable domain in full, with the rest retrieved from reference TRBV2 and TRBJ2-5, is EPEVTQTPSHQVTQMGQEVILRCVPISNHLYFYWYRQILGQKVEFLVSFYNNEISEKSEIFDDQFSVERPDGSNFTLKIRSTKLEDSAMYFCASSEGYGKTQYFGPGTRLLVL.

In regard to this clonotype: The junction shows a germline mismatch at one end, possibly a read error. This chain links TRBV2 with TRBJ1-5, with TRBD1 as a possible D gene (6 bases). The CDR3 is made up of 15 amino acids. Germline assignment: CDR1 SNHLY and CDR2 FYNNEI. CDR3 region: CASSARGPSNQPQLF. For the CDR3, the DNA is TGTGCCAGCAGTGCCAGGGGCCCTAGCAATCAGCCCCAGCTTTTT.

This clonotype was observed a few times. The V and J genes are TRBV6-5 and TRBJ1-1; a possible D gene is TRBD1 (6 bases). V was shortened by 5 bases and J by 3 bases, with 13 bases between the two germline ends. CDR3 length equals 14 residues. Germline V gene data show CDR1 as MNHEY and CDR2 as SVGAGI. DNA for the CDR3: TGTGCCAGCAGTACATCAGGGGTCCACACTGAAGCTTTCTTT. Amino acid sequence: CASSTSGVHTEAFF.

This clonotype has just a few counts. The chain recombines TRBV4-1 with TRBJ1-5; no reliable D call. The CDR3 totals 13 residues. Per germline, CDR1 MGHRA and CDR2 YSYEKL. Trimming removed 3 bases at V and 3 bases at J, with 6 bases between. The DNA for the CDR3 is TGCGCCAGCAGCCAGGCCTACAATCAGCCCCAGCATTTT. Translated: CASSQAYNQPQHF.

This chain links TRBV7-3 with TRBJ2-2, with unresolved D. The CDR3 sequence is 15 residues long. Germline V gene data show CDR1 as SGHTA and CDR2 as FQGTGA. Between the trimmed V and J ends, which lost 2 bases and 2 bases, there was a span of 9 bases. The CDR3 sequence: CASSLDPPNTGELFF. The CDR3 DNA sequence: TGTGCCAGCAGCTTAGACCCTCCCAACACCGGGGAGCTGTTTTTT.

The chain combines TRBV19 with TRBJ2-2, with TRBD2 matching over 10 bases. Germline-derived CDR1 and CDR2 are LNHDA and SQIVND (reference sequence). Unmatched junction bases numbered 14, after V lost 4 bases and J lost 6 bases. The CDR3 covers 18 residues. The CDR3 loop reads CASSTLAGVSKVAGELFF. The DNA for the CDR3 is TGTGCCAGTAGTACCCTAGCGGGAGTGTCTAAGGTGGCCGGGGAGCTGTTTTTT.

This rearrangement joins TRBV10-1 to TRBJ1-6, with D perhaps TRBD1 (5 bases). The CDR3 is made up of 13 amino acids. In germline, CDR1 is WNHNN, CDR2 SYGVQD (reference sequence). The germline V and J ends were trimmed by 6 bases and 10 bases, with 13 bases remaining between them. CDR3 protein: CASSQGLESPLHF. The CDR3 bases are TGCGCCAGCAGCCAGGGATTGGAGTCACCCCTCCACTTT.

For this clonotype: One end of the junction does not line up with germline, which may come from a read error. CDR3 in amino acids: CASSTAPNQPQHF. CDR3 DNA: TGTGCTAGCAGCACCGCGCCGAATCAGCCCCAGCATTTT. The rearrangement uses TRBV7-7 and TRBJ1-5, with D uncertain. Germline CDR1 reads SSHAT; CDR2 reads FNYEAQ (reference sequence). The CDR3 totals 13 residues.

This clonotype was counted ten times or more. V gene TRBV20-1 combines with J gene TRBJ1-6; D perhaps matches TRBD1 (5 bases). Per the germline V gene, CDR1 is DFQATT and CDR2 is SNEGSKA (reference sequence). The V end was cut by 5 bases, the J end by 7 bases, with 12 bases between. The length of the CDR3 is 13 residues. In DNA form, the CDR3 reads TGCAGTGCTGGGACCCCCAACAATTCACCCCTCCACTTT. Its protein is CSAGTPNNSPLHF.

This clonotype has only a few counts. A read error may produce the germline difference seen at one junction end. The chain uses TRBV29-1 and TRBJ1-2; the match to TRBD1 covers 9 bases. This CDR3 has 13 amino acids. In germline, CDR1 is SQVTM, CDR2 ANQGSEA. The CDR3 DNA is TGCAGCTTTGAGACAGGGGGAGCGGAAGGCTACACCTTC. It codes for CSFETGGAEGYTF.

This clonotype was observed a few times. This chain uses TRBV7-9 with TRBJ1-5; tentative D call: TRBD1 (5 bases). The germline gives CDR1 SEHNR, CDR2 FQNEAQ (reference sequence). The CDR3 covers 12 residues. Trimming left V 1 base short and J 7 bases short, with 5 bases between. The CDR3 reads CASSLGDQPQHF. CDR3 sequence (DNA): TGTGCCAGCAGCTTAGGGGACCAGCCCCAGCATTTT.

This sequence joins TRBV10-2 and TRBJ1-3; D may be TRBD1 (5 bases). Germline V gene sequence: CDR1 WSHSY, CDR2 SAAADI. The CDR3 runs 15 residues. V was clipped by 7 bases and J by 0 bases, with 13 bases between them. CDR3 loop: CASKGTASSGNTIYF. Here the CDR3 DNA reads TGCGCCAGCAAAGGGACGGCGAGCTCTGGAAACACCATATATTTT.

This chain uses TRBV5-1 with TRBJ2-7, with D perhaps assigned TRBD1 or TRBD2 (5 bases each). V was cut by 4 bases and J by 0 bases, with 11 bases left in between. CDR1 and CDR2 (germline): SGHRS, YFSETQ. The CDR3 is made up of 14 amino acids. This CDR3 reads CASSLTGTSYEQYF. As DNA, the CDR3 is TGCGCCAGCAGCCTGACCGGGACCTCCTACGAGCAGTACTTC.

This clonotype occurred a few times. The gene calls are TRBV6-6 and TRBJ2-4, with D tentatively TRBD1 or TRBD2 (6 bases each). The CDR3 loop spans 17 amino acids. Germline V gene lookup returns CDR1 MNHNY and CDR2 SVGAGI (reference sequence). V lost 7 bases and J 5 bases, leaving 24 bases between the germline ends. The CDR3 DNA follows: TGTGCCAGCATTGGCGAGGGGGTAGCGGATACTGAAAACATTCAGTACTTC. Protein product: CASIGEGVADTENIQYF.

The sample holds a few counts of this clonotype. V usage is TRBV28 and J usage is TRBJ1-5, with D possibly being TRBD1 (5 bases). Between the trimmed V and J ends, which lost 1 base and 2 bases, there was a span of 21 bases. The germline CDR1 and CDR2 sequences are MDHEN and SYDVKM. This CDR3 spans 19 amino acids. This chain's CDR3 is CASSLSTSSISRGNQPQHF. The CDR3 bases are TGTGCCAGCAGTTTATCAACATCATCCATATCCAGGGGCAATCAGCCCCAGCATTTT.

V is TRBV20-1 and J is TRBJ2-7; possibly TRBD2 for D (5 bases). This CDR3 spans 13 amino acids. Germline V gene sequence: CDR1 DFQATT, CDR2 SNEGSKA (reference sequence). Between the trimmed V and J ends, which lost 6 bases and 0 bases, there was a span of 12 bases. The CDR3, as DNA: TGCAGTGCGCACGGCACTAGCTCCTACGAGCAGTACTTC. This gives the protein CSAHGTSSYEQYF.

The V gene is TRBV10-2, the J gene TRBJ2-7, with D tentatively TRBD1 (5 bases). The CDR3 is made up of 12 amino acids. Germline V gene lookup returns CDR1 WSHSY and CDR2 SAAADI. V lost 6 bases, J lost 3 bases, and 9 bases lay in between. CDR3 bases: TGCGCCAGCAGGGATCAGGGCTACGAGCAGTACTTC. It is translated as CASRDQGYEQYF.

The CDR3, as DNA: TGCGCCAGCAGCCAAACGGGGCGGGTTCAACAAGAGACCCAGTACTTC. Encoded protein: CASSQTGRVQQETQYF. The genes are TRBV4-1 and TRBJ2-5; D may match TRBD1 or TRBD2 (5 bases each). CDR1 is MGHRA and CDR2 is YSYEKL in the germline V gene. The CDR3 is 16 residues long. V was shortened by 2 bases and J by 2 bases, with 15 bases between the two germline ends.

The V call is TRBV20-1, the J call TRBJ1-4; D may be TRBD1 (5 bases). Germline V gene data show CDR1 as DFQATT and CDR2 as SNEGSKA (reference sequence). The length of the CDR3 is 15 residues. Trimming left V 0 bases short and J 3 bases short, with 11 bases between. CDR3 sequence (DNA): TGCAGTGCTAGAGATGAAGGACACTCTAATGAAAAACTGTTTTTT. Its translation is CSARDEGHSNEKLFF.

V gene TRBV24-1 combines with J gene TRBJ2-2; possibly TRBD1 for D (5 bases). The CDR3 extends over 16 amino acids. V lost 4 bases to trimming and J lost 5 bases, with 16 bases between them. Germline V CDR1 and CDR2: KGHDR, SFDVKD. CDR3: CATSDPKGPKTGELFF. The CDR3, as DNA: TGTGCCACCAGTGACCCCAAGGGGCCTAAAACCGGGGAGCTGTTTTTT.